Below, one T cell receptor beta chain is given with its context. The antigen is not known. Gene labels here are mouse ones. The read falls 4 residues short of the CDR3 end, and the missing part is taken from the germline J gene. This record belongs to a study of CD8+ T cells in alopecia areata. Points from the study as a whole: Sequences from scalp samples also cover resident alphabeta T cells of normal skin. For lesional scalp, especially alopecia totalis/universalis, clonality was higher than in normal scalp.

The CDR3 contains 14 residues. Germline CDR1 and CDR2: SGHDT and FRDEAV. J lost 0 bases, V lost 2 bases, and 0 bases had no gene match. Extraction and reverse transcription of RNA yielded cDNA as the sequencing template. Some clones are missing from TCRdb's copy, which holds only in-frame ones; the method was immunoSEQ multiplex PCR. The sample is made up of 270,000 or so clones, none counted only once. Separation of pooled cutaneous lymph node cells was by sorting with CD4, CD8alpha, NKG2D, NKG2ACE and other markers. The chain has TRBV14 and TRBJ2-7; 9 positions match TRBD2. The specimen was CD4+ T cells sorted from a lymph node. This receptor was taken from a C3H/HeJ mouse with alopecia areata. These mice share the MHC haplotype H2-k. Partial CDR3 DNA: TGTGCCAGCAGTTTGGACTGGGGCTCCTAT. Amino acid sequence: CASSLDWGSY. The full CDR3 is CASSLDWGSYEQYF. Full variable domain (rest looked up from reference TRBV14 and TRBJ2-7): EAGVTQSPRYAVLQEGQAVSFWCDPISGHDTLYWYQQPRDQGPQLLVYFRDEAVIDNSQLPSDRFSAVRPKGTNSTLKIQSAKQGDTATYLCASSLDWGSYEQYFGPGTRLTVL.